This T cell receptor beta chain was captured in a study of patients and donors after allogeneic stem cell transplantation. TCRdb fed the RT-PCR reads into MiXCR, producing one record per CDR3 protein. The sample holds about 960,000 distinct CDR3 sequences, approximately 18% seen once. V was shortened by 2 bases and J by 2 bases, with 17 bases between the two germline ends. CDR1 and CDR2 (germline): SGHDT, YYEEEE. The CDR3 extends over 17 amino acids. The V call is TRBV5-6, the J call TRBJ2-1, with a tentative D call TRBD1 (6 bases). The clonotype comes from a human donor who was either an allogeneic HSCT recipient or a stem cell or donor lymphocyte infusion donor (not recorded which). It is not recorded whose cells these are; they may come from a transplant donor. The specimen was blood, either unsorted or a sorted T cell fraction (not recorded which). The DNA for the CDR3 is TGTGCCAGCAGCTTAAGGGCTCGACAGGCAACCTACAATGAGCAGTTCTTC. Translation gives CASSLRARQATYNEQFF.